These 7 T cell receptor beta chains came from one sample sequenced in a study of CD8+ T cells in alopecia areata. RNA extraction and reverse transcription yielded cDNA as sequencing template. Clones were sequenced by immunoSEQ multiplex PCR, and TCRdb holds only the in-frame ones, with some missing. Here the sample spans about 23,000 clones, 40% to 65% being singletons. Sequencing used NKG2D-high CD8+ T cells sorted from blood. Source of these receptors: a human donor with alopecia areata.

The V gene is TRBV19, the J gene TRBJ2-5; 7 bases map to TRBD2. V lost 5 bases to trimming and J lost 4 bases; unmatched junction nucleotides: 1. Germline V gene data show CDR1 as LNHDA and CDR2 as SQIVND (reference sequence). This CDR3 spans 12 amino acids. CDR3 nucleotides: TGTGCCAGTAGTCCTAGCGGAGAGACCCAGTACTTC. The encoded protein is CASSPSGETQYF.

The chain carries TRBV5-6 and TRBJ2-1; 14 nucleotides agree with TRBD2. V lost 3 bases and J lost 3; bases outside the gene matches: 2. From germline, CDR1 is SGHDT and CDR2 YYEEEE. The CDR3 length is 16 residues. The CDR3 DNA follows: TGTGCCAGCAGCTCCGGGACTAGCGGGAGCTACAATGAGCAGTTCTTC. Translation: CASSSGTSGSYNEQFF.

The CDR3: CASSSGGRMAGELFF. In DNA, the CDR3 is TGTGCCAGCAGTTCCGGGGGCAGAATGGCCGGGGAGCTGTTTTTT. This chain connects TRBV27 to TRBJ2-2; D may correspond to TRBD1 or TRBD2 (6 bases each). The CDR3 is made up of 15 amino acids. Germline-derived CDR1 and CDR2 are MNHEY and SMNVEV (reference sequence). V shed 4 bases and J shed 6 bases, with 15 bases lying between them.

The chain has TRBV27 and TRBJ1-2; D is ambiguous. V was shortened by 0 bases and J by 8 bases, with 19 bases between the two germline ends. Per the germline V gene, CDR1 is MNHEY and CDR2 is SMNVEV (reference sequence). The CDR3 sequence is 16 residues long. CDR3 amino acids: CASSLSMAALSWGYTF. The CDR3 bases are TGTGCCAGCAGTTTATCGATGGCGGCCCTATCGTGGGGCTACACCTTC.

The chain is built from TRBV6-5 and TRBJ2-5; D is unresolved. The CDR3 has 13 amino acids. Germline V gives CDR1 MNHEY, CDR2 SVGAGI. Trimming stripped 5 bases from V and 3 bases from J, with 10 bases between. CDR3 residues: CASSHGSEETQYF. DNA for the CDR3: TGTGCCAGCAGTCACGGTTCTGAAGAGACCCAGTACTTC.

This clone has a handful of counts. The V and J genes are TRBV20-1 and TRBJ2-5, with D uncertain. This CDR3 contains 9 residues. Between the trimmed V and J ends, which lost 1 base and 12 bases, there was a span of 6 bases. Per germline, CDR1 DFQATT and CDR2 SNEGSKA (reference sequence). CDR3 nucleotides: TGCAGTGCTAGAGCCGGCGAGTACTTC. Its protein product is CSARAGEYF.

This chain connects TRBV27 to TRBJ2-3; 7 bases align to TRBD2. This CDR3 region has 16 residues. V shed 6 bases, J shed 1 base, and the junction held 10 bases outside the gene matches. Germline CDR1 reads MNHEY; CDR2 reads SMNVEV (reference sequence). CDR3 in amino acids: CASSRLGGRGTDTQYF. The CDR3 DNA reads as TGTGCCAGCAGCCGTTTGGGGGGGAGAGGCACAGATACGCAGTATTTT.